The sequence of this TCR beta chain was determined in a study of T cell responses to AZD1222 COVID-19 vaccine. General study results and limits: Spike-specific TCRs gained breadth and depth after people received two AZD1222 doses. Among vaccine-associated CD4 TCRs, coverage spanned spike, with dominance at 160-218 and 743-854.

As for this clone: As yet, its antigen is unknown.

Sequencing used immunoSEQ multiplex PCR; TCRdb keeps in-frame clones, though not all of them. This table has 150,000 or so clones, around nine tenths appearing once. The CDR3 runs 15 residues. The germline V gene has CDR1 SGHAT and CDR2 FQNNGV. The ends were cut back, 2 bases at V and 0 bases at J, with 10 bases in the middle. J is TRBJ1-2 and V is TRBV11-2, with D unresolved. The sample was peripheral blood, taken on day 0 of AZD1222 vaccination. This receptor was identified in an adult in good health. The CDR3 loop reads CASSLTRPTNYGYTF. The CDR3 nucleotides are TGTGCCAGCAGCTTAACCAGGCCGACTAACTATGGCTACACCTTC.